Listed here are 9 T cell receptor beta chains from one sample, sequenced in a study of cytomegalovirus exposure and HLA in healthy donors. The PCR ran on 60 Vbeta and 13 Jbeta primers. Sequencing was performed with immunoSEQ multiplex PCR; in TCRdb, only in-frame clones are kept and a portion is missing. This sample carries fewer than 250,000 clones, 70% to 75% of them seen once, and the ten largest clones take 4% to 5%. Material: PBMCs. These receptors were taken from a man under 40 in good health and CMV-seropositive.

The V gene is TRBV27, the J gene TRBJ2-4; 7 positions match TRBD1. V gave up 4 bases and J gave up 0 bases; unmatched junction bases: 3. This CDR3 comprises 15 residues. CDR1 and CDR2 from the germline V gene are MNHEY and SMNVEV (reference sequence). The CDR3 nucleotides are TGTGCCAGCAGTTGGACAGGACTAGCCAAAAACATTCAGTACTTC. Amino acids: CASSWTGLAKNIQYF.

V and J are TRBV19 and TRBJ2-7; 10 nucleotides match TRBD2. Germline V gene sequence: CDR1 LNHDA, CDR2 SQIVND (reference sequence). Trimming took 8 bases from V and 0 from J; bases not matched to a gene: 10. The CDR3 is 16 amino acids. In DNA, the CDR3 is TGTGCCAGTCTAGGGCTAGCGGGAGTGTTCTCCTACGAGCAGTACTTC. It encodes CASLGLAGVFSYEQYF.

This clone was counted only a few times. This rearrangement joins TRBV6-5 to TRBJ2-7; 9 bases align to TRBD1. After removal of 0 bases from V and 2 bases from J, the junction contained 5 bases not matched to a gene. Germline-derived CDR1 and CDR2 are MNHEY and SVGAGI. The CDR3 loop spans 16 amino acids. CDR3 sequence: CASSYSTGGLTYEQYF. The DNA of the CDR3 is TGTGCCAGCAGTTACTCCACAGGGGGCTTAACCTACGAGCAGTACTTC.

This clone was seen only a few times. V gene TRBV18 combines with J gene TRBJ2-7; no firm D call. The CDR3 sequence is 14 residues long. The germline gives CDR1 KGHSH, CDR2 LQKENI. V lost 2 bases and J 6 bases, leaving 14 bases between the germline ends. This chain's CDR3 is CASSPEVVSAEQYF. The CDR3 DNA is TGTGCCAGCTCACCAGAGGTAGTTTCCGCCGAGCAGTACTTC.

V gene TRBV28 combines with J gene TRBJ2-2; the D gene is possibly TRBD2 (5 bases). V lost 5 bases and J lost 5, with 12 bases in between. The CDR3 covers 14 residues. CDR1 is MDHEN and CDR2 is SYDVKM in the germline V gene. The CDR3 DNA reads as TGTGCCAGCAGTCCCAGGACGGGGACCGGGGAGCTGTTTTTT. Translated, it gives CASSPRTGTGELFF.

The chain recombines TRBV27 with TRBJ2-3, with 8 bases aligning to TRBD1. The CDR3 extends over 14 amino acids. The ends lost 4 bases at V and 4 bases at J; junction bases unmatched: 4. The germline V gene encodes CDR1 MNHEY and CDR2 SMNVEV (reference sequence). The DNA of the CDR3 is TGTGCCAGCAGTTCCCGGACAGGGTCAGATACGCAGTATTTT. Protein product: CASSSRTGSDTQYF.

This clone was found once. The chain has TRBV5-4 and TRBJ2-5; TRBD1 matches at 8 bases. CDR1 SGHNT and CDR2 YYREEE come from the germline V gene (reference sequence). V shed 3 bases and J 4 bases; nucleotides not matched to a gene: 14. There are 17 residues in the CDR3. CDR3 residues: CASSSGQGRGNGETQYF. Here the CDR3 DNA reads TGTGCCAGCAGCTCAGGACAGGGAAGGGGGAATGGAGAGACCCAGTACTTC.

The V gene is TRBV25-1, the J gene TRBJ1-1; 7 bases map to TRBD1. With 4 bases clipped from V and 6 bases from J, the junction kept 2 bases outside the gene matches. This CDR3 has 12 residues. In germline, CDR1 is MGHDK, CDR2 SYGVNS. The CDR3 nucleotides are TGTGCCAGCAGTGCCGGGACAGCTGAAGCTTTCTTT. This sequence encodes CASSAGTAEAFF.

This sequence joins TRBV13 and TRBJ1-6; D possibly corresponds to TRBD1 (6 bases). The CDR3 covers 14 residues. Germline V lookup: CDR1 PRHDT, CDR2 FYEKMQ (reference sequence). The germline V and J ends were trimmed by 6 bases and 9 bases, with 15 bases remaining between them. The CDR3 coding sequence is TGTGCCAGCAGAATCGCGGGGGGCAGTTCACCCCTCCACTTT. Its protein product is CASRIAGGSSPLHF.